Listed here is a single T cell receptor (beta chain). The target antigen is unknown. Clones were sequenced by immunoSEQ multiplex PCR, and TCRdb holds only the in-frame ones, with some missing. This repertoire shows 95,000 to 150,000 clones, 80% to 90% found once; its top ten account for about 1.4%. Germline V CDR1 and CDR2: SGDLS, YYNGEE. The CDR3 extends over 15 amino acids. Trimming pared 0 bases from V and 8 bases from J, leaving 17 bases between. This sample is part of a study of T cell responses to AZD1222 COVID-19 vaccine. Looking at the study overall: It was second doses at about 4 or about 12 weeks that were pooled.

Study-wide points: The number of AZD1222 recipients seropositive at baseline was only five to seven. Donors, mostly white British, included more females; clonal diversity was possibly underestimated. Vaccine-related CD4 TCRs covered spike, predominating at 160-218 and 743-854.

This specimen was peripheral blood, taken on day 0 of AZD1222 vaccination. The sequence came from an adult in good health. The chain is built from TRBV9 and TRBJ1-2; D perhaps matches TRBD1 (5 bases). CDR3 nucleotide sequence: TGTGCCAGCAGCGTAGCCGGAGGACAAGCTTGGGGCTACACCTTC. Translation gives CASSVAGGQAWGYTF.